This paragraph reports one T cell receptor beta chain. Its antigen remains unidentified. Primers included in the PCR were 60 Vbeta and 13 Jbeta primers. The method was immunoSEQ multiplex PCR; TCRdb's version includes in-frame clones alone and lacks a portion of them. The profile shows nearly 200,000 clones, about 85% of them singletons. This entry belongs to a study of cytomegalovirus exposure and HLA in healthy donors. CDR1 and CDR2 from the germline V gene are SGHDT and YYEEEE. The CDR3 has 17 amino acids. The V gene end was trimmed by 4 bases and the J gene end by 0 bases; junction bases not matched to a gene: 9. General study findings and limits: TCR association rates varied by HLA locus in a later analysis, with DRB1 highest and HLA-C lowest.

This clonotype was obtained from a male donor in good health and CMV-seropositive. The specimen was PBMCs. This rearrangement joins TRBV5-6 to TRBJ2-1; 8 nucleotides align to TRBD2. The CDR3 coding sequence is TGTGCCAGCAGCCCGTCCGGGACTAGGGGCTCCTACAATGAGCAGTTCTTC. Its translation: CASSPSGTRGSYNEQFF.